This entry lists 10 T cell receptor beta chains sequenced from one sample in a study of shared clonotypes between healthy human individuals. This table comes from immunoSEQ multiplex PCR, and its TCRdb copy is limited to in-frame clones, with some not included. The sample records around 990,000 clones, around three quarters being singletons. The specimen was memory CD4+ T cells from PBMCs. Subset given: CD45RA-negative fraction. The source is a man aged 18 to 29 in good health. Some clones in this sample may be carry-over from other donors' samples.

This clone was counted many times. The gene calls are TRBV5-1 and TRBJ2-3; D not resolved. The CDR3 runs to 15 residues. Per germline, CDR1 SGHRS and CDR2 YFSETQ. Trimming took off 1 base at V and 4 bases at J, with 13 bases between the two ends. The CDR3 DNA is TGCGCCAGCAGCTTGAAGGTGACGGGTGCAGATACGCAGTATTTT. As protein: CASSLKVTGADTQYF.

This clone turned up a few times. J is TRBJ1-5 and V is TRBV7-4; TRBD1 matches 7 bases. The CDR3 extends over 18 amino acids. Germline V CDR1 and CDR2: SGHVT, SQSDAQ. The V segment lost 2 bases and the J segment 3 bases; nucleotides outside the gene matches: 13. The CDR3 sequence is CASSLSRQGEHHNQPQHF. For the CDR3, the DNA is TGTGCCAGCAGCTTAAGTCGGCAGGGGGAACATCACAATCAGCCCCAGCATTTT.

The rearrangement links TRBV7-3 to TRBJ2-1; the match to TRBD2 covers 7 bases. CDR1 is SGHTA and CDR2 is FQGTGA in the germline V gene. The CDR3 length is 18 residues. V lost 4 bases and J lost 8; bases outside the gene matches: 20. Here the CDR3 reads CASSSRGGPGGFLDEQFF. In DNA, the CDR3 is TGTGCCAGCAGCTCCCGGGGAGGGCCGGGAGGTTTTTTAGATGAGCAGTTCTTC. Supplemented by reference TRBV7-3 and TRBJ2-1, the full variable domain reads GAGVSQTPSNKVTEKGKYVELRCDPISGHTALYWYRQSLGQGPEFLIYFQGTGAADDSGLPNDRFFAVRPEGSVSTLKIQRTERGDSAVYLCASSSRGGPGGFLDEQFFGPGTRLTVL.

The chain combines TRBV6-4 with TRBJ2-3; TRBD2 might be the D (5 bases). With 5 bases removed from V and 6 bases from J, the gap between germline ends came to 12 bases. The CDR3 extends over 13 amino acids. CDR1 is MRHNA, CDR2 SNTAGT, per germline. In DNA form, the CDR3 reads TGTGCCAGCAGTCCCGGGGATAGTGATACGCAGTATTTT. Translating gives CASSPGDSDTQYF.

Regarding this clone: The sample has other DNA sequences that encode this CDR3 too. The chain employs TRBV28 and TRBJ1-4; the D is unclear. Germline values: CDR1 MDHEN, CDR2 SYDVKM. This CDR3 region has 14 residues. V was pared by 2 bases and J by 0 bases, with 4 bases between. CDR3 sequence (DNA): TGTGCCAGCAGTTTAGCGTCAACTAATGAAAAACTGTTTTTT. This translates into CASSLASTNEKLFF.

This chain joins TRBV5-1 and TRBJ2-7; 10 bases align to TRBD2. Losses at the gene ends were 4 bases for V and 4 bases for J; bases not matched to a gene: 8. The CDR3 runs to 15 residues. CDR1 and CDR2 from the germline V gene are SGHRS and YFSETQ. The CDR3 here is CASSVLAGSQYEQYF. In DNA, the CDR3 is TGCGCCAGCAGCGTACTAGCGGGAAGTCAATACGAGCAGTACTTC.

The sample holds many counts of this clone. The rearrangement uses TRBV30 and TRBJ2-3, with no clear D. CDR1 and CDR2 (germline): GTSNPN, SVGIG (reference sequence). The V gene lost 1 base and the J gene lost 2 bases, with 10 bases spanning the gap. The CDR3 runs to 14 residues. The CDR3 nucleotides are TGTGCCTGGAGTGACGGGCTTGCCACAGATACGCAGTATTTT. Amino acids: CAWSDGLATDTQYF.

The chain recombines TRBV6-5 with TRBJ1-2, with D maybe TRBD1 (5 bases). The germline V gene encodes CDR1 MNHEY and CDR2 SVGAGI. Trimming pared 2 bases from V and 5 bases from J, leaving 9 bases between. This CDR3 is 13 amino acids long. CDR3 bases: TGTGCCAGCAGTTACGGGGCAGAGTATGGCTACACCTTC. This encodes CASSYGAEYGYTF.

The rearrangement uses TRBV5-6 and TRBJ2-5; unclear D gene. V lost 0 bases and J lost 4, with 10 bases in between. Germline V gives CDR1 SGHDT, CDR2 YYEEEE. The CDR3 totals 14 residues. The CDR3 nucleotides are TGTGCCAGCAGCTTGGTTTCAGCACGAGAGACCCAGTACTTC. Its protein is CASSLVSARETQYF.

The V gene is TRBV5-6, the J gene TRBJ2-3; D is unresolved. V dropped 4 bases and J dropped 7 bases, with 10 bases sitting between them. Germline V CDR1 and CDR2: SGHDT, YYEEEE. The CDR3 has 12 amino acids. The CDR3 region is CASSGVVNTQYF. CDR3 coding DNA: TGTGCCAGCAGCGGAGTCGTTAATACGCAGTATTTT.